This entry is about one TCR beta chain. Its antigen is currently unknown. This CDR3 region has 14 residues. Germline CDR1 is SGHTA and CDR2 is FQGNSA. V was pared by 5 bases and J by 9 bases, with 19 bases between. This entry is derived from a study of PD-1 blockade in classical Hodgkin lymphoma. Sequenced by immunoSEQ multiplex PCR; TCRdb stores in-frame clones only, minus some. The sample has tens of thousands of clones, about 77% seen once. The time point is: cycle 4 day 1 (C4D1), after 5 to 7 weeks of nivolumab. Relapses following autologous stem cell transplantation were seen in all patients, with brentuximab vedotin exposure varying. Complete response, partial response or progressive disease were the best responses. Overall study results and limits: With CD4+ cells, TCR diversity rose significantly by C4D1, but not with CD8+ cells. Relative to healthy donors, newly diagnosed patients reportedly had lower baseline TCR diversity, which was reported as lower still in relapsed/refractory patients. Newly diagnosed patients and complete responders had comparable diversity at baseline.

The sample in question was peripheral blood mononuclear cells (PBMCs), obtained before the fourth cycle of nivolumab. V is TRBV7-2 and J is TRBJ1-2; possible D gene TRBD1, 6 bases. This receptor was obtained from a human donor with classical Hodgkin lymphoma. DNA of the CDR3: TGTGCCAGCAGCCAACAGGGAATTAGCACGAGCTACACCTTC. It yields the protein CASSQQGISTSYTF.